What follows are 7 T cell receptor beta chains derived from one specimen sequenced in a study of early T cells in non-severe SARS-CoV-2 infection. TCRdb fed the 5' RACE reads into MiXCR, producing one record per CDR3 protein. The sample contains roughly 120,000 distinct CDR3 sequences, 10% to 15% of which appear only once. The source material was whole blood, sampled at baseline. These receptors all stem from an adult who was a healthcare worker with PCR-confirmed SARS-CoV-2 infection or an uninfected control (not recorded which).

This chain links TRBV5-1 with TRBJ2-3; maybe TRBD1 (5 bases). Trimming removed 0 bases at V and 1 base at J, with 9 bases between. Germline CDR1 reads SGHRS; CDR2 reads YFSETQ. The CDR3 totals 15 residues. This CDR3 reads CASSLEGPGTDTQYF. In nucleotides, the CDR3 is TGCGCCAGCAGCTTGGAGGGGCCCGGCACAGATACGCAGTATTTT.

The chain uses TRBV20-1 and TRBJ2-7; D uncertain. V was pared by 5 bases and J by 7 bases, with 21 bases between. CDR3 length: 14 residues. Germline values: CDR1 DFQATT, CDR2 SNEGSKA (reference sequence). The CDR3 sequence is CSARYTSGVGEQYF. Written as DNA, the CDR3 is TGCAGTGCTCGCTACACATCTGGGGTTGGGGAGCAGTACTTC.

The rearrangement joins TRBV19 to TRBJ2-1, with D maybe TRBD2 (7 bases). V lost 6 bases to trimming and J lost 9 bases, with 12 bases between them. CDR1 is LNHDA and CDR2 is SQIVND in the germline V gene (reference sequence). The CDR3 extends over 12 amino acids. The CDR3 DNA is TGTGCCAGTAGGAAGGGGGGGACTGAGCAGTTCTTC. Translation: CASRKGGTEQFF.

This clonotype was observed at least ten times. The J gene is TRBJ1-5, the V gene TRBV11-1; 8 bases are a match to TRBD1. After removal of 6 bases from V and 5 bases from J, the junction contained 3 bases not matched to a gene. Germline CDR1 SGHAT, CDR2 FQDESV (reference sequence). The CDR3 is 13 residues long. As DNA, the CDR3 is TGTGCCAGCAGTGGGGGACAGGATCAGCCCCAGCATTTT. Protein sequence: CASSGGQDQPQHF.

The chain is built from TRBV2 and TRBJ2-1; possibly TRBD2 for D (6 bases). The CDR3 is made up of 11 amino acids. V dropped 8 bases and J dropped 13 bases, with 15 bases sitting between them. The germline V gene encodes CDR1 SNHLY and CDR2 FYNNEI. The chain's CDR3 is CASPVGGGQFF. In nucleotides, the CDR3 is TGTGCCAGCCCCGTCGGGGGAGGACAGTTCTTC.

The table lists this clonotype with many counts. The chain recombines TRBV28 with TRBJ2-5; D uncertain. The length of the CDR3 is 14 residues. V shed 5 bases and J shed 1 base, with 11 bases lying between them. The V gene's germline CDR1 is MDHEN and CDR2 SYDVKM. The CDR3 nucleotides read TGTGCCAGCAGTCCCGTCGTCTTCCAAGAGACCCAGTACTTC. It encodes CASSPVVFQETQYF.

The CDR3 DNA is TGTGCCAGCAGCTTAGGACCGGACACTTACACTGAAGCTTTCTTT. This encodes CASSLGPDTYTEAFF. V and J are TRBV11-2 and TRBJ1-1, with a possible D match to TRBD1 (5 bases). The CDR3 extends over 15 amino acids. V lost 1 base and J lost 3, with 12 bases in between. Germline loops: CDR1 SGHAT, CDR2 FQNNGV.